Listed below are T cell receptor beta chains from one sample, sequenced in a study of blood T cell repertoires in COVID-19. Sequencing used immunoSEQ multiplex PCR; TCRdb keeps in-frame clones, though not all of them. The sample includes 180,000 or so clones, around 80% of them seen just once. The sequenced sample was peripheral blood. Every receptor here comes from a man aged 45-60 years who had recovered from COVID-19. CDR3s include the opening cysteine and the closing phenylalanine or tryptophan. A D gene is named only where the DNA matches it firmly. Only part of the rows carry a size: once, few, many, or a class if the clone is expanded.

d_gene: TRBD1; abundance: once; j_gene: TRBJ2-7; v_gene: TRBV20-1; CDR3aa: CSAQTGVQYF; CDR3nt: TGCAGTGCTCAAACAGGGGTACAGTACTTC
d_gene: TRBD2; abundance: .; j_gene: TRBJ2-1; v_gene: TRBV6-6; CDR3aa: CASRLTSGRVNEQFF; CDR3nt: TGTGCCAGCAGACTAACTAGCGGGAGGGTAAATGAGCAGTTCTTC
d_gene: .; abundance: few; j_gene: TRBJ2-1; v_gene: TRBV9; CDR3aa: CASSAPIAEEQFF; CDR3nt: TGTGCCAGCAGCGCGCCCATCGCTGAGGAGCAGTTCTTC
d_gene: .; abundance: .; j_gene: TRBJ1-2; v_gene: TRBV7-8; CDR3aa: CASSLGSDSPYGYTF; CDR3nt: TGTGCCAGCAGCTTAGGATCGGACAGTCCCTATGGCTACACCTTC
d_gene: TRBD2; abundance: .; j_gene: TRBJ2-1; v_gene: TRBV7-2; CDR3aa: CASSISGISDEQFF; CDR3nt: TGTGCCAGCAGCATTAGCGGGATATCCGATGAGCAGTTCTTC
d_gene: TRBD2; abundance: .; j_gene: TRBJ2-7; v_gene: TRBV3-1/TRBV3-2; CDR3aa: CASSRGLVYEQYF; CDR3nt: TGTGCCAGCAGCCGGGGACTAGTCTACGAGCAGTACTTC
d_gene: TRBD2; abundance: few; j_gene: TRBJ2-7; v_gene: TRBV19; CDR3aa: CASSLSGSQSYEQYF; CDR3nt: TGTGCCAGTAGTCTTAGCGGGAGCCAGTCCTACGAGCAGTACTTC
d_gene: TRBD1; abundance: few; j_gene: TRBJ1-2; v_gene: TRBV2; CDR3aa: CASSSTGNYGYTF; CDR3nt: TGTGCCAGCAGCTCGACAGGGAACTATGGCTACACCTTC
d_gene: .; abundance: .; j_gene: TRBJ1-2; v_gene: TRBV10-3; CDR3aa: CAISEGQWNYGYTF; CDR3nt: TGTGCCATCAGTGAGGGGCAGTGGAACTATGGCTACACCTTC
d_gene: .; abundance: .; j_gene: TRBJ1-4; v_gene: TRBV19; CDR3aa: CASSLSEKLFF; CDR3nt: TGTGCCAGTAGTTTGTCGGAAAAACTGTTTTTT
d_gene: TRBD1; abundance: .; j_gene: TRBJ1-6; v_gene: TRBV2; CDR3aa: CASSEGTVFNNSPLHF; CDR3nt: TGTGCCAGCAGCGAAGGGACAGTTTTTAATAATTCACCCCTCCACTTT
d_gene: TRBD1; abundance: few; j_gene: TRBJ1-4; v_gene: TRBV29-1; CDR3aa: CSASDREAEKLFF; CDR3nt: TGCAGCGCCTCGGACAGGGAAGCTGAAAAACTGTTTTTT
d_gene: .; abundance: .; j_gene: TRBJ2-5; v_gene: TRBV7-2; CDR3aa: CASSLFFQETQYF; CDR3nt: TGTGCCAGCAGCTTGTTCTTCCAAGAGACCCAGTACTTC
d_gene: .; abundance: .; j_gene: TRBJ2-1; v_gene: TRBV6-5; CDR3aa: CASSYSTGGDEQFF; CDR3nt: TGTGCCAGCAGTTACTCGACTGGCGGAGATGAGCAGTTCTTC
d_gene: TRBD1; abundance: .; j_gene: TRBJ2-7; v_gene: TRBV5-1; CDR3aa: CASSLDWTGSGEQYF; CDR3nt: TGCGCCAGCAGCTTGGACTGGACAGGATCCGGCGAGCAGTACTTC
d_gene: .; abundance: .; j_gene: TRBJ2-6; v_gene: TRBV21-1; CDR3aa: CASSTGSDLSLGANVLTF; CDR3nt: TGTGCCAGCAGCACGGGATCCGATCTCTCTTTAGGGGCCAACGTCCTGACTTTC
d_gene: .; abundance: .; j_gene: TRBJ2-7; v_gene: TRBV10-1; CDR3aa: CASSTFSRGEQYF; CDR3nt: TGCGCCAGCAGTACATTCTCCCGCGGCGAGCAGTACTTC
d_gene: .; abundance: few; j_gene: TRBJ1-1; v_gene: TRBV7-2; CDR3aa: CASSLEPVNTEAFF; CDR3nt: TGTGCCAGCAGCTTAGAACCGGTAAACACTGAAGCTTTCTTT
d_gene: .; abundance: few; j_gene: TRBJ1-4; v_gene: TRBV20-1; CDR3aa: CSASREFDEKLFF; CDR3nt: TGCAGTGCTAGTCGGGAGTTTGATGAAAAACTGTTTTTT
d_gene: .; abundance: .; j_gene: TRBJ2-2; v_gene: TRBV5-6; CDR3aa: CASSSPRQLVTGELFF; CDR3nt: TGTGCCAGCAGCTCCCCCCGGCAACTAGTCACCGGGGAGCTGTTTTTT
d_gene: .; abundance: .; j_gene: TRBJ1-2; v_gene: TRBV7-2; CDR3aa: CASSPWVGGSYGYTF; CDR3nt: TGTGCCAGCAGCCCGTGGGTCGGGGGAAGCTATGGCTACACCTTC
d_gene: TRBD1; abundance: .; j_gene: TRBJ2-7; v_gene: TRBV7-6; CDR3aa: CASRGNPGTGFEQYF; CDR3nt: TGTGCCAGCAGAGGTAACCCCGGGACAGGGTTCGAGCAGTACTTC
d_gene: TRBD1; abundance: .; j_gene: TRBJ1-2; v_gene: TRBV12-3/TRBV12-4; CDR3aa: CASIGQGAEGYTF; CDR3nt: TGTGCCAGCATCGGACAGGGGGCGGAAGGCTACACCTTC
d_gene: TRBD2; abundance: .; j_gene: TRBJ2-3; v_gene: TRBV7-2; CDR3aa: CASSLAATREGSPDTQYF; CDR3nt: TGTGCCAGCAGCTTAGCGGCTACCCGGGAGGGTTCCCCAGATACGCAGTATTTT
d_gene: TRBD2; abundance: .; j_gene: TRBJ2-1; v_gene: TRBV18; CDR3aa: CASSPKASGSVDEQFF; CDR3nt: TGTGCCAGCTCACCAAAGGCTAGCGGGAGTGTCGATGAGCAGTTCTTC
d_gene: .; abundance: .; j_gene: TRBJ1-5; v_gene: TRBV30; CDR3aa: CAWSPTEQGKYRPQHF; CDR3nt: TGTGCCTGGAGTCCAACGGAGCAGGGGAAATATAGGCCCCAGCATTTT
d_gene: .; abundance: .; j_gene: TRBJ2-3; v_gene: TRBV5-1; CDR3aa: CASSPTIAGTDTQYF; CDR3nt: TGCGCCAGCAGCCCAACGATAGCGGGCACAGATACGCAGTATTTT
d_gene: .; abundance: .; j_gene: TRBJ2-2; v_gene: TRBV3-1/TRBV3-2; CDR3aa: CASSVTGPGTGELFF; CDR3nt: TGTGCCAGCAGCGTCACAGGTCCGGGCACCGGGGAGCTGTTTTTT
d_gene: .; abundance: .; j_gene: TRBJ2-1; v_gene: TRBV3-1/TRBV3-2; CDR3aa: CASSQVSTHRDEQFF; CDR3nt: TGTGCCAGCAGCCAGGTGTCTACGCACAGGGATGAGCAGTTCTTC
d_gene: .; abundance: .; j_gene: TRBJ2-1; v_gene: TRBV28; CDR3aa: CASSFFGQGWNEQFF; CDR3nt: .
d_gene: TRBD1; abundance: .; j_gene: TRBJ1-6; v_gene: TRBV28; CDR3aa: CATGTGDASPLHF; CDR3nt: TGTGCCACGGGAACAGGGGACGCGTCACCCCTCCACTTT
d_gene: .; abundance: .; j_gene: TRBJ2-7; v_gene: TRBV18; CDR3aa: CASSRRDLPYEQYF; CDR3nt: TGTGCCAGCTCACGCCGGGACTTACCCTACGAGCAGTACTTC
d_gene: TRBD1; abundance: .; j_gene: TRBJ1-2; v_gene: TRBV19; CDR3aa: CASSHPAPGQGNYGYTF; CDR3nt: TGTGCCAGTAGTCATCCAGCACCGGGACAGGGAAACTATGGCTACACCTTC
d_gene: TRBD2; abundance: .; j_gene: TRBJ2-7; v_gene: TRBV19; CDR3aa: CASSRTGTRLYEQYF; CDR3nt: TGTGCCAGTAGTCGGACCGGGACTAGACTCTACGAGCAGTACTTC
d_gene: .; abundance: once; j_gene: TRBJ2-6; v_gene: TRBV7-3; CDR3aa: CASSLLGGTGYGANVLTF; CDR3nt: TGTGCCAGCAGCTTATTAGGCGGGACGGGGTACGGGGCCAACGTCCTGACTTTC
d_gene: TRBD1; abundance: .; j_gene: TRBJ2-7; v_gene: TRBV7-9; CDR3aa: CASTKMGDSHEQYF; CDR3nt: TGTGCCAGCACCAAAATGGGGGACAGTCACGAGCAGTACTTC
d_gene: TRBD1; abundance: .; j_gene: TRBJ2-1; v_gene: TRBV2; CDR3aa: CASRSDRGLSNEQFF; CDR3nt: TGTGCCAGCAGATCGGACAGGGGGCTGAGCAATGAGCAGTTCTTC
d_gene: .; abundance: few; j_gene: TRBJ2-5; v_gene: TRBV11-3; CDR3aa: CASSLDPGETQYF; CDR3nt: TGTGCCAGCAGCTTAGATCCCGGAGAGACCCAGTACTTC
d_gene: .; abundance: .; j_gene: TRBJ2-4; v_gene: TRBV10-3; CDR3aa: CAISESTGGKGIQYF; CDR3nt: TGTGCCATCAGTGAGTCGACGGGCGGGAAAGGCATTCAGTACTTC
d_gene: TRBD2; abundance: .; j_gene: TRBJ2-1; v_gene: TRBV28; CDR3aa: CASSLLAGGPAYNEQFF; CDR3nt: TGTGCCAGCAGTTTACTAGCGGGAGGGCCTGCCTACAATGAGCAGTTCTTC
d_gene: TRBD1; abundance: .; j_gene: TRBJ1-5; v_gene: TRBV29-1; CDR3aa: CSVRQGGSNQPQHF; CDR3nt: TGCAGCGTTCGACAGGGAGGTAGTAATCAGCCCCAGCATTTT
d_gene: .; abundance: .; j_gene: TRBJ2-7; v_gene: TRBV27; CDR3aa: CASSITHSYEQYF; CDR3nt: TGTGCCAGCAGTATAACACACTCCTACGAGCAGTACTTC
d_gene: TRBD2; abundance: .; j_gene: TRBJ2-1; v_gene: TRBV27; CDR3aa: CASSKSLLAGGVNEQFF; CDR3nt: TGTGCCAGCAGCAAAAGCTTACTAGCGGGAGGGGTTAATGAGCAGTTCTTC
d_gene: .; abundance: .; j_gene: TRBJ1-5; v_gene: TRBV7-2; CDR3aa: CASSLYWGENQPQHF; CDR3nt: TGTGCCAGCAGCTTATATTGGGGAGAAAATCAGCCCCAGCATTTT
d_gene: .; abundance: .; j_gene: TRBJ1-6; v_gene: TRBV30; CDR3aa: CAWSKEQMNSPLHF; CDR3nt: TGTGCCTGGAGTAAGGAACAGATGAATTCACCCCTCCACTTT
d_gene: TRBD1; abundance: .; j_gene: TRBJ1-3; v_gene: TRBV29-1; CDR3aa: CSVGQGAYSGNTIYF; CDR3nt: TGCAGCGTAGGACAGGGGGCTTACTCTGGAAACACCATATATTTT
d_gene: TRBD1; abundance: .; j_gene: TRBJ2-1; v_gene: TRBV29-1; CDR3aa: CSVEGTGNLNEQFF; CDR3nt: TGCAGCGTTGAGGGGACAGGCAATCTCAATGAGCAGTTCTTC
d_gene: .; abundance: .; j_gene: TRBJ2-1; v_gene: TRBV6-5; CDR3aa: CASSYSGLTSYNEQFF; CDR3nt: TGTGCCAGCAGTTACTCAGGACTTACCTCCTACAATGAGCAGTTCTTC
d_gene: .; abundance: .; j_gene: TRBJ2-5; v_gene: TRBV11-3; CDR3aa: CASSPDSHQETQYF; CDR3nt: TGTGCCAGCAGCCCAGACAGTCATCAAGAGACCCAGTACTTC
d_gene: .; abundance: .; j_gene: TRBJ1-5; v_gene: TRBV21-1; CDR3aa: CASSIRGQPSRTQRYSNQPQHF; CDR3nt: TGTGCCAGCAGTATAAGGGGGCAGCCGAGCAGGACTCAGCGGTATAGCAATCAGCCCCAGCATTTT
d_gene: .; abundance: few; j_gene: TRBJ1-1; v_gene: TRBV29-1; CDR3aa: CSVDGRVNTEAFF; CDR3nt: TGCAGCGTTGACGGCAGGGTGAACACTGAAGCTTTCTTT
d_gene: TRBD1; abundance: .; j_gene: TRBJ2-2; v_gene: TRBV24-1; CDR3aa: CATSGQGVPGELFF; CDR3nt: TGTGCCACCAGTGGACAGGGGGTCCCCGGGGAGCTGTTTTTT
d_gene: TRBD2; abundance: .; j_gene: TRBJ2-7; v_gene: TRBV20-1; CDR3aa: CSASDGTSGRGFEQYF; CDR3nt: TGCAGTGCTAGTGATGGGACTAGCGGGAGAGGTTTCGAGCAGTACTTC
d_gene: .; abundance: few; j_gene: TRBJ2-2; v_gene: TRBV5-1; CDR3aa: CASMDDTVDTGELFF; CDR3nt: TGCGCCAGCATGGATGATACAGTCGACACCGGGGAGCTGTTTTTT
d_gene: .; abundance: .; j_gene: TRBJ2-5; v_gene: TRBV2; CDR3aa: CASSDLRGETQYF; CDR3nt: TGTGCCAGCAGTGACCTTAGGGGTGAGACCCAGTACTTC